The T cell receptor beta chain under discussion was sequenced for a study of blood T cell repertoires in COVID-19. V was shortened by 10 bases and J by 8 bases, with 24 bases between the two germline ends. Germline lookup yields CDR1 LNHDA and CDR2 SQIVND (reference sequence). CDR3 length: 15 amino acids. Assay: immunoSEQ multiplex PCR; the TCRdb copy retains only in-frame clones and omits some. The sample lists 62,000 or so clones; approximately 86% were seen once. Sequencing was carried out using peripheral blood. This clonotype was sampled from a woman aged 60 to 75 with acute or convalescent COVID-19. The chain combines TRBV19 with TRBJ2-1; perhaps TRBD2 as D (6 bases). CDR3 DNA sequence: TGTGCCACCAGCCGTCCGGGACTCCTAGGACATGAGCAGTTCTTC. Translated: CATSRPGLLGHEQFF.